This T cell receptor (beta chain) was captured by sequencing in a study of blood T cell repertoires in COVID-19. Trimming stripped 2 bases from V and 7 bases from J, with 13 bases between. CDR1 SGHDT and CDR2 YYEEEE come from the germline V gene. The CDR3 sequence is 15 residues long. Authors' processing steps: Scientists estimated how many nucleated cells there were by amplifying reference gene primers. The table came from immunoSEQ multiplex PCR; TCRdb's copy has only in-frame clones and leaves some out. V, J and clone size derive from that table, while D and trimming were established from the DNA sequence. The profile shows 250,000 to 350,000 clones, around 89% of them singletons.

V is TRBV5-6 and J is TRBJ1-6; D may be TRBD1 (5 bases). Source material: peripheral blood. This receptor was obtained from a woman aged 25-40 years who had recovered from COVID-19. The CDR3 DNA sequence: TGTGCCAGCAGCTTACGACACAGGTTAAATTCACCCCTCCACTTT. Its translation: CASSLRHRLNSPLHF.